This T cell receptor beta chain was documented in a study of OX40 agonist ivuxolimab in advanced cancers. Study details: It was ivuxolimab, an agonistic anti-OX40 (CD134) antibody, that patients were treated with.

Libraries were prepared by immunoSEQ multiplex PCR; TCRdb keeps only in-frame clonotypes and omits some of them. The data show 53,000 or so clones, 75% to 90% seen once. Trimming took 4 bases from V and 5 from J, leaving 12 bases between them. CDR3 size: 13 residues. In germline, CDR1 is SGHDT, CDR2 YYEEEE. Here the sequenced sample was CD4+ or CD8+ T cells sorted from blood, taken in a trial of the OX40 agonist ivuxolimab. V usage is TRBV5-6 and J usage is TRBJ1-2; D unresolved. This sequence was found in an adult with an advanced solid tumor such as melanoma, head and neck, liver or kidney cancer. The CDR3 coding sequence is TGTGCCAGCAGCCCTGCGGACTTTTATGGCTACACCTTC. This codes for CASSPADFYGYTF.